The 19 T cell receptor beta chains in this list originate from one sample, sequenced in a study of CD8 T cells in ankylosing spondylitis. Study results and caveats: Roughly eight highly homologous variants made up a TCR beta motif that seemed to typify ankylosing spondylitis blood.

TCRdb reanalysed the 5' RACE reads using MiXCR and keeps one entry per CDR3 protein. This table has fewer than 400,000 distinct CDR3 sequences, roughly 8% appearing once. Antigens of these TCRs are unknown. Sequences were obtained from blood, either unsorted or a sorted T cell fraction (not recorded which). Source of these receptors: a male donor with ankylosing spondylitis.

This rearrangement joins TRBV4-3 to TRBJ2-1, with 8 bases that match TRBD2. The CDR3 extends over 14 amino acids. The germline V gene has CDR1 LGHNA and CDR2 YSLEER. With 4 bases clipped from V and 5 bases from J, the junction kept 4 bases outside the gene matches. CDR3 DNA sequence: TGCGCCAGCAGCCCTCCCGGGAGGGACAATGAGCAGTTCTTC. This gives the protein CASSPPGRDNEQFF.

This chain uses TRBV29-1 with TRBJ2-1; no clear D. V dropped 5 bases and J dropped 6 bases, with 11 bases sitting between them. The germline gives CDR1 SQVTM, CDR2 ANQGSEA. This CDR3 contains 12 residues. In nucleotides, the CDR3 is TGCAGCGTTCTTTACTTAAGCAATGAGCAGTTCTTC. Its translation is CSVLYLSNEQFF.

This clonotype was recorded at least ten times. The CDR3 loop reads CASSPPHLKTGELFF. As DNA, the CDR3 is TGTGCCAGCAGCCCCCCCCATTTAAAGACCGGGGAGCTGTTTTTT. V is TRBV3-1 and J is TRBJ2-2; no reliable D call. Germline CDR1 reads LGHDT; CDR2 reads YNNKEL (reference sequence). Trimming removed 4 bases from V and 5 bases from J, with 14 bases in between. The CDR3 is made up of 15 amino acids.

There are many counts of this clonotype. The rearrangement uses TRBV3-1 and TRBJ2-6; D possibly corresponds to TRBD2 (5 bases). This CDR3 spans 16 amino acids. Per the germline V gene, CDR1 is LGHDT and CDR2 is YNNKEL (reference sequence). With 0 bases removed from V and 3 bases from J, the gap between germline ends came to 9 bases. CDR3 in DNA: TGTGCCAGCAGCCAAGATCGTGGGAGTGGGGCCAACGTCCTGACTTTC. Translation: CASSQDRGSGANVLTF.

This clonotype showed up many times. This chain links TRBV4-1 with TRBJ2-1, with 10 bases matching TRBD2. The germline V gene has CDR1 MGHRA and CDR2 YSYEKL. CDR3 length: 16 residues. V lost 3 bases, J lost 0 bases, and 2 bases stayed unmatched. CDR3 amino acids: CASSHPSGSSYNEQFF. Here the CDR3 DNA reads TGCGCCAGCAGCCACCCTAGCGGGAGCTCCTACAATGAGCAGTTCTTC.

This clonotype was found many times. J is TRBJ2-1 and V is TRBV12-3 or TRBV12-4; D ambiguous. Trimming stripped 6 bases from V and 0 bases from J, with 6 bases between. This CDR3 spans 13 amino acids. CDR3 loop: CASSTLSYNEQFF. The CDR3 region has the DNA TGTGCCAGCAGCACACTCTCCTACAATGAGCAGTTCTTC.

The chain recombines TRBV7-7 with TRBJ2-1; possibly TRBD2 for D (6 bases). Trimming shortened V by 5 bases and J by 6 bases, and 17 bases separated the two germline ends. CDR1 and CDR2 from the germline V gene are SSHAT and FNYEAQ (reference sequence). This CDR3 has 15 amino acids. CDR3 residues: CASSPGPAEGNEQFF. In DNA form, the CDR3 reads TGTGCCAGCAGCCCGGGGCCGGCGGAGGGCAATGAGCAGTTCTTC.

This clonotype appeared a few times. The chain joins TRBV29-1 to TRBJ2-3; D is possibly TRBD1 or TRBD2 (5 bases each). V shed 4 bases and J shed 5 bases, with 10 bases lying between them. The CDR3 length is 12 residues. Germline lookup yields CDR1 SQVTM and CDR2 ANQGSEA. CDR3 protein: CSVGGPGDTQYF. Here the CDR3 DNA reads TGCAGCGTTGGGGGACCCGGAGATACGCAGTATTTT.

This clonotype occurred a few times. The chain uses TRBV4-2 and TRBJ2-1; TRBD2 might be the D (6 bases). The CDR3 length is 15 residues. V was pared by 1 base and J by 6 bases, with 13 bases between. From germline, CDR1 is LGHNA and CDR2 YNFKEQ. The CDR3 sequence is CASSQASGSPNEQFF. The CDR3, as DNA: TGTGCCAGCAGCCAAGCCTCCGGGAGCCCCAATGAGCAGTTCTTC.

This clonotype was observed a handful of times. V usage is TRBV15 and J usage is TRBJ2-7, with TRBD2 identical over 7 bases. V shed 8 bases, J shed 5 bases, and the junction held 9 bases outside the gene matches. Germline V CDR1 and CDR2: LNHNV, YYDKDF (reference sequence). This CDR3 comprises 13 residues. The CDR3 DNA reads TGTGCCACCGCAGCGGGGCAAAGTAACGAGCAGTACTTC. Its protein product is CATAAGQSNEQYF.

This rearrangement joins TRBV14 to TRBJ2-2; 8 nucleotides line up with TRBD2. Per germline, CDR1 SGHDN and CDR2 FVKESK. This CDR3 comprises 17 residues. V lost 6 bases and J lost 0; bases outside the gene matches: 9. The DNA for the CDR3 is TGTGCCAGCAGAGCAAAAGCGGGAGAATCGAACACCGGGGAGCTGTTTTTT. Translation: CASRAKAGESNTGELFF.

CDR3 coding DNA: TGTGCCAGCAGCTCCCTTGTCGGACTAGCGGGAAGGGAGCAGTTCTTC. Amino acid sequence: CASSSLVGLAGREQFF. The chain joins TRBV5-5 to TRBJ2-1; 12 bases align to TRBD2. The V segment lost 3 bases and the J segment 10 bases; nucleotides outside the gene matches: 11. The germline V gene encodes CDR1 SGHKS and CDR2 YYEKEE (reference sequence). The CDR3 covers 16 residues.

This clonotype showed up just a few times. V and J are TRBV14 and TRBJ2-7; 7 nucleotides line up with TRBD2. This CDR3 region has 19 residues. CDR1 is SGHDN and CDR2 is FVKESK in the germline V gene. J gave up 2 bases and V 0 bases, and 16 bases lay outside the gene matches. This CDR3 reads CASSQEGAFGAGDPYEQYF. CDR3 DNA sequence: TGTGCCAGCAGCCAAGAAGGGGCTTTCGGGGCGGGAGATCCCTACGAGCAGTACTTC.

This rearrangement joins TRBV12-3 or TRBV12-4 to TRBJ2-2; 10 bases map to TRBD1. The CDR3 has 18 residues. Germline trimming cut 3 bases from V and 4 bases from J; bases unmatched to any gene: 11. For the CDR3, the DNA is TGTGCCAGCAGTTTTCAAGGGGGGACAGGGGCCTTCACCGGGGAGCTGTTTTTT. It codes for CASSFQGGTGAFTGELFF.

This clonotype was observed a handful of times. The rearrangement links TRBV7-9 to TRBJ2-7; D is unclear. The CDR3 consists of 12 residues. Germline CDR1 and CDR2: SEHNR and FQNEAQ (reference sequence). Between the trimmed V and J ends, which lost 1 base and 7 bases, there was a span of 8 bases. The CDR3 loop is CASSLVPGEQYF. CDR3 DNA sequence: TGTGCCAGCAGCTTAGTACCCGGGGAGCAGTACTTC.

There are a few counts of this clonotype. V and J are TRBV29-1 and TRBJ1-5; TRBD1 aligns across 10 bases. The V gene end was trimmed by 6 bases and the J gene end by 0 bases; junction bases not matched to a gene: 5. The CDR3 consists of 15 residues. Germline V CDR1 and CDR2: SQVTM, ANQGSEA. The DNA for the CDR3 is TGCAGCGTAGCCGGGACAGGGGATAGCAATCAGCCCCAGCATTTT. It specifies CSVAGTGDSNQPQHF.

This clonotype was seen a handful of times. The genes are TRBV4-2 and TRBJ1-6, with D unclear. V lost 0 bases and J lost 7, with 7 bases in between. CDR3 size: 14 residues. CDR1 is LGHNA, CDR2 YNFKEQ, per germline. The DNA for the CDR3 is TGTGCCAGCAGCCAAGATTTCGAGAATTCACCCCTCCACTTT. Translation: CASSQDFENSPLHF.

The J gene is TRBJ2-5, the V gene TRBV5-6; 10 bases line up with TRBD1. The length of the CDR3 is 14 residues. From germline, CDR1 is SGHDT and CDR2 YYEEEE. With V trimmed by 4 bases and J by 2 bases, 2 bases remained unmatched. As DNA, the CDR3 is TGTGCCAGCAGCGACAGGGGGCCTCAAGAGACCCAGTACTTC. Amino acids: CASSDRGPQETQYF.

The chain is built from TRBV21-1 and TRBJ2-3; no DNA check was done on the table's D call, TRBD2. TRBV21-1 is termed a pseudogene. The CDR3 runs to 18 residues. The CDR3 DNA follows: TGTGCCAGCAGCAAATCCCGGGGACTAGCGGGGTACACAGATACGCAGTATTTT. Translation gives CASSKSRGLAGYTDTQYF.